The 9 T cell receptor beta chains below were found in one sample sequenced in a study of regulatory T cells in long-lasting Graves disease. As to time point: newly diagnosed GD, antithyroid drugs for less than 3 months. Isolated PBMC RNA provided the starting material for the TCR library. Building the TCR beta libraries relied on iRepertoire HTBI primers, and CDR3 regions underwent Arm-PCR. In TCRdb, the multiplex PCR reads were re-called with MiXCR into one record per CDR3 protein. The data contain approximately 230,000 distinct CDR3 sequences, approximately 16% of them singletons. Sequencing used peripheral blood mononuclear cells (PBMCs), obtained at new diagnosis, from a patient treated with antithyroid drugs. These receptors all come from a female donor with Graves disease.

This clonotype was recorded many times. The gene calls are TRBV5-1 and TRBJ2-3; 9 nucleotides align to TRBD2. The germline CDR1 and CDR2 sequences are SGHRS and YFSETQ. V was clipped by 1 base and J by 5 bases; unmatched bases: 2. The CDR3 totals 14 residues. CDR3 in DNA: TGCGCCAGCAGCTTGCAGACTAGCGGAGATACGCAGTATTTT. Its protein product is CASSLQTSGDTQYF.

This chain links TRBV5-1 with TRBJ2-5, with a possible D match to TRBD1 (6 bases). Germline V CDR1 and CDR2: SGHRS, YFSETQ. V dropped 3 bases and J dropped 5 bases, with 17 bases sitting between them. The length of the CDR3 is 15 residues. CDR3 region: CASSSGSGGTETQYF. The CDR3 DNA follows: TGCGCCAGCAGCTCCGGAAGTGGGGGCACGGAGACCCAGTACTTC.

This clonotype came up a few times. A much larger clone sits a single nucleotide away, making a read error possible. V is TRBV20-1 and J is TRBJ2-7, with TRBD1 matching 7 bases. CDR1 is DFQATT and CDR2 is SNEGSKA in the germline V gene (reference sequence). The CDR3 contains 15 residues. In DNA form, the CDR3 reads TGCAGTGCTAGAGAGTTACAGGGGCGCTCCTGCGAGCAGTACTTC. It translates to CSARELQGRSCEQYF.

Ten or more counts support this clonotype. The rearrangement uses TRBV5-1 and TRBJ2-3; 10 bases match TRBD1. Trimming took 4 bases from V and 0 from J; bases not matched to a gene: 5. The CDR3 is 16 residues long. Germline-derived CDR1 and CDR2 are SGHRS and YFSETQ. CDR3 nucleotides: TGCGCCAGCAGCCAGAGGACAGGGGGAAGCACAGATACGCAGTATTTT. Translation gives CASSQRTGGSTDTQYF.

This clonotype was detected a few times. A single base separates this from a much larger clone, so it may be a read error. This sequence joins TRBV4-1 and TRBJ2-1; 11 positions agree with TRBD2. CDR1 is MGHRA and CDR2 is YSYEKL in the germline V gene. V lost 1 base to trimming and J lost 8 bases; unmatched junction nucleotides: 13. The CDR3 has 18 amino acids. The CDR3 nucleotides read TGCGCCAGCAGCCAAGCTATCCTGACTAGCGGGGTATACGATGAGCAGTTCTTC. Protein: CASSQAILTSGVYDEQFF.

This clonotype was observed a few times. This rearrangement joins TRBV3-1 to TRBJ1-1; D call uncertain. The CDR3 has 13 residues. V was cut by 0 bases and J by 5 bases, with 7 bases left in between. Germline V lookup: CDR1 LGHDT, CDR2 YNNKEL (reference sequence). The CDR3 region has the DNA TGTGCCAGCAGCCAAGATGGGGTGACTGAAGCTTTCTTT. Protein: CASSQDGVTEAFF.

On this clonotype: A read error may explain this, as a much larger clone is one base away. This chain uses TRBV7-2 with TRBJ2-2, with D tentatively TRBD2 (5 bases). The CDR3 runs 16 residues. Germline V gene data show CDR1 as SGHTA and CDR2 as FQGNSA. This CDR3 is CSSSSLRVANTGELFF. The CDR3 bases are TGTTCCAGCAGCTCTTTGAGGGTCGCGAACACCGGGGAGCTGTTTTTT.

This clonotype was counted at least ten times. This chain connects TRBV11-2 to TRBJ2-1, with a weak D call TRBD2 (6 bases). The V and J ends lost 1 base and 6 bases respectively, with 10 bases between them. Germline V lookup: CDR1 SGHAT, CDR2 FQNNGV. The CDR3 totals 14 residues. CDR3: CASSLGDSANEQFF. The CDR3 coding sequence is TGTGCCAGCAGCTTAGGGGACTCCGCCAATGAGCAGTTCTTC.

A few counts support this clonotype. The rearrangement links TRBV19 to TRBJ2-1, with 10 bases matching TRBD2. Trimming removed 3 bases from V and 3 bases from J; junction bases left unmatched: 8. Germline loops: CDR1 LNHDA, CDR2 SQIVND (reference sequence). The CDR3 covers 17 residues. The CDR3 loop is CASSILAGEAGYNEQFF. The CDR3 DNA reads TGTGCCAGTAGTATTCTAGCGGGAGAGGCTGGCTACAATGAGCAGTTCTTC. The complete variable domain, with remaining parts taken from reference TRBV19 and TRBJ2-1, reads DGGITQSPKYLFRKEGQNVTLSCEQNLNHDAMYWYRQDPGQGLRLIYYSQIVNDFQKGDIAEGYSVSREKKESFPLTVTSAQKNPTAFYLCASSILAGEAGYNEQFFGPGTRLTVL.